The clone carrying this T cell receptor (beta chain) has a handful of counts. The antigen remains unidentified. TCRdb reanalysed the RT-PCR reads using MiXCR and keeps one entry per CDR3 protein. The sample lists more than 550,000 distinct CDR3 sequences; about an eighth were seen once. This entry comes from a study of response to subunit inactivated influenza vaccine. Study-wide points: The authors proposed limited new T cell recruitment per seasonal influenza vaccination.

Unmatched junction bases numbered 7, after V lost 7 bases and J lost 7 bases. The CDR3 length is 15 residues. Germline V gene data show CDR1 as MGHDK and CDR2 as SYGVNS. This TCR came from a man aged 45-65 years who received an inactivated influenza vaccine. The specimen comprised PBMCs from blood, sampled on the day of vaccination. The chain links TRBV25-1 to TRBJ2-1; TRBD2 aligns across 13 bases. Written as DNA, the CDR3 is TGTGCCAGCACTCCGCGACTAGCGGGGGGTAATGAGCAGTTCTTC. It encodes CASTPRLAGGNEQFF. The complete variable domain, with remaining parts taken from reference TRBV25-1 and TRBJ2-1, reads EADIYQTPRYLVIGTGKKITLECSQTMGHDKMYWYQQDPGMELHLIHYSYGVNSTEKGDLSSESTVSRIRTEHFPLTLESARPSHTSQYLCASTPRLAGGNEQFFGPGTRLTVL.